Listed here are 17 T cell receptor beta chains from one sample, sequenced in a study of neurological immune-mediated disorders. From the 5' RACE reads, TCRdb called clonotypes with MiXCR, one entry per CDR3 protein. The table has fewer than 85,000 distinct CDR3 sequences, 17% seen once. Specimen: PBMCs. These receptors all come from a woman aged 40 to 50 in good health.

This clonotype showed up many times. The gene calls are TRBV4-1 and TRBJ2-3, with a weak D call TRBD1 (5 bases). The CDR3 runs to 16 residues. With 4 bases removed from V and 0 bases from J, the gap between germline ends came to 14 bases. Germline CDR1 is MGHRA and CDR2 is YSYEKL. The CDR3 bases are TGCGCCAGCAGCCGATCCATACAGGCTAGCACAGATACGCAGTATTTT. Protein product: CASSRSIQASTDTQYF.

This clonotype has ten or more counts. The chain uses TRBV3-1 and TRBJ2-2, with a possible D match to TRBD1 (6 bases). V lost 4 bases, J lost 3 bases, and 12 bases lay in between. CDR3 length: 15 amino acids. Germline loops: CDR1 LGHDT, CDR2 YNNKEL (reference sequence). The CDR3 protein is CASSPPRGHTGELFF. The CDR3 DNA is TGTGCCAGCAGCCCTCCCAGGGGCCACACCGGGGAGCTGTTTTTT.

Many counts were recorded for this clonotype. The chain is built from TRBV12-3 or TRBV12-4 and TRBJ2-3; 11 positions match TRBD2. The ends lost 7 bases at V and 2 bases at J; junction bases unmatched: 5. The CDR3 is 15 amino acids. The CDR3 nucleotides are TGTGCCAGCACCCTAGCGGGGGGCAACACAGATACGCAGTATTTT. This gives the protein CASTLAGGNTDTQYF.

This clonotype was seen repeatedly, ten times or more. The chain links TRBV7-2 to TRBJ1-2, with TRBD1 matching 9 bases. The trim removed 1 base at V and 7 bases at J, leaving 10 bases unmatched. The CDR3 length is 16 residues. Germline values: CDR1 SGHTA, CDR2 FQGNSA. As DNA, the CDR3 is TGTGCCAGCAGCTTAGAATACACAGGGGGCAGGTCTGGCTACACCTTC. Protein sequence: CASSLEYTGGRSGYTF.

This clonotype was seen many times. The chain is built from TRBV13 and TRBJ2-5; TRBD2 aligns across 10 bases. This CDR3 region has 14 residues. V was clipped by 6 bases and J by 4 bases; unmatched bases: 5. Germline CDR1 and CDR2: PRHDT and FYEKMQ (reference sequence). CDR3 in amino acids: CASRRAGGRETQYF. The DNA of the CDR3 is TGTGCCAGCAGGAGAGCGGGGGGGCGAGAGACCCAGTACTTC.

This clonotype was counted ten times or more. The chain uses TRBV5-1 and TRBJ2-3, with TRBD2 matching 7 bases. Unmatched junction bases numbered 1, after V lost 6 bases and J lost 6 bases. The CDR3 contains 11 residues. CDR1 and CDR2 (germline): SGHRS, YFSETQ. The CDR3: CASTGRDTQYF. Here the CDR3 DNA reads TGCGCCAGCACCGGGAGGGATACGCAGTATTTT.

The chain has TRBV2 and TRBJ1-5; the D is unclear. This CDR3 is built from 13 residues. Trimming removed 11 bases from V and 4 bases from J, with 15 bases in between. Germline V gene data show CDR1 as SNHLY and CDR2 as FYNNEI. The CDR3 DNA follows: TGTGCCTGCAAGTCTGGCGAAAATCAGCCCCAGCATTTT. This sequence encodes CACKSGENQPQHF.

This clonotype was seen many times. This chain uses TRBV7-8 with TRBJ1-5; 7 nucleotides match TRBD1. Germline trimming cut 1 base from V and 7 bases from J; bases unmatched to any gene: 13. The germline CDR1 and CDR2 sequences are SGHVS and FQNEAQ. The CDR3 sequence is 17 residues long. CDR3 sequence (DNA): TGTGCCAGCAGCTTAGTCGGTCGACAGGGTAATGAACAGCCCCAGCATTTT. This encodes CASSLVGRQGNEQPQHF.

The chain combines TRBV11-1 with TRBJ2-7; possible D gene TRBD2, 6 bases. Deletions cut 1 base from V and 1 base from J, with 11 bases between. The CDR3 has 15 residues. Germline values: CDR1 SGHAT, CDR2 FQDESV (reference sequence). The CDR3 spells CASSLDRDFSYEQYF. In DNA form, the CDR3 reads TGTGCCAGCAGCTTAGACCGGGACTTTTCCTACGAGCAGTACTTC.

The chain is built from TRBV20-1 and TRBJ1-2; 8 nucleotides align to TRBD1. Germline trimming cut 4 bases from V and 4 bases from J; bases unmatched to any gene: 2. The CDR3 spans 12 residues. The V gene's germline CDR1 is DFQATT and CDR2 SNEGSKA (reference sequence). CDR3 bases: TGCAGTGCTATGGACAGGGCCTATGGCTACACCTTC. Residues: CSAMDRAYGYTF.

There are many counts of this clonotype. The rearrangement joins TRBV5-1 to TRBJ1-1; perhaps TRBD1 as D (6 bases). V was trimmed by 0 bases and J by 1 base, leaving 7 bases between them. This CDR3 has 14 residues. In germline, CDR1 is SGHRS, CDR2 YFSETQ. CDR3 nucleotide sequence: TGCGCCAGCAGCTTGGGGGGGGCGAACACTGAAGCTTTCTTT. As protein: CASSLGGANTEAFF.

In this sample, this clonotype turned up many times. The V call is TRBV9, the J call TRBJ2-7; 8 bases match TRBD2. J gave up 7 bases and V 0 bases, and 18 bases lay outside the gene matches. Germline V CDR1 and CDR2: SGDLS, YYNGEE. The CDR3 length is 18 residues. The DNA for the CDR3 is TGTGCCAGCAGCGTAGGGGCTAGCGGGCGACCTTTAGGTCGTGAGCAGTACTTC. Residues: CASSVGASGRPLGREQYF. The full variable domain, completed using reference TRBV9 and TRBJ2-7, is DSGVTQTPKHLITATGQRVTLRCSPRSGDLSVYWYQQSLDQGLQFLIQYYNGEERAKGNILERFSAQQFPDLHSELNLSSLELGDSALYFCASSVGASGRPLGREQYFGPGTRLTVT.

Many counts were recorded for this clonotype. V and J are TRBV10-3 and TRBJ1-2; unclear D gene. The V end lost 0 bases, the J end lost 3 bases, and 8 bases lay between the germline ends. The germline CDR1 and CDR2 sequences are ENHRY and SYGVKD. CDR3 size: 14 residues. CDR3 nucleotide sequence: TGTGCCATCAGTGAGTCGAGCGGGGACTATGGCTACACCTTC. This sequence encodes CAISESSGDYGYTF.

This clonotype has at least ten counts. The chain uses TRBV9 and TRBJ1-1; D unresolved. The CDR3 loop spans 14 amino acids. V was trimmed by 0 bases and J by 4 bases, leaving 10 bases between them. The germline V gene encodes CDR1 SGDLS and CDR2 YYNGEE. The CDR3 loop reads CASSVDPVGTEAFF. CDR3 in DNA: TGTGCCAGCAGCGTAGATCCGGTGGGCACTGAAGCTTTCTTT.

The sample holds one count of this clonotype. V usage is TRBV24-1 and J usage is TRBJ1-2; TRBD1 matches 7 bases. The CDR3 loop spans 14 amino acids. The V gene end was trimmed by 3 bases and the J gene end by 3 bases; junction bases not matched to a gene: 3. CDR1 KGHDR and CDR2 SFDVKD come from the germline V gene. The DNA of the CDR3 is TGTGCCACCAGTGATACAGGGGCGGACTATGGCTACACCTTC. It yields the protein CATSDTGADYGYTF.

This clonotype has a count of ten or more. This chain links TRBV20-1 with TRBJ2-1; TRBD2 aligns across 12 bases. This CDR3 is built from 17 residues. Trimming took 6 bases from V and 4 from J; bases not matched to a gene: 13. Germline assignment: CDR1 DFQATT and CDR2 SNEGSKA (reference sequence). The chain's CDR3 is CSALGGGGLAGYNEQFF. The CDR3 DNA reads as TGCAGTGCGCTAGGGGGGGGAGGACTAGCGGGGTACAATGAGCAGTTCTTC.

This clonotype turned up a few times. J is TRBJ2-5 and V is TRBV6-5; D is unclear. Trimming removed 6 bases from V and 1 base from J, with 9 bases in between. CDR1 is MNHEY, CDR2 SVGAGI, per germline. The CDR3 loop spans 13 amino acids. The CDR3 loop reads CASSLGSQETQYF. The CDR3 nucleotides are TGTGCCAGCAGCCTAGGCAGCCAAGAGACCCAGTACTTC.